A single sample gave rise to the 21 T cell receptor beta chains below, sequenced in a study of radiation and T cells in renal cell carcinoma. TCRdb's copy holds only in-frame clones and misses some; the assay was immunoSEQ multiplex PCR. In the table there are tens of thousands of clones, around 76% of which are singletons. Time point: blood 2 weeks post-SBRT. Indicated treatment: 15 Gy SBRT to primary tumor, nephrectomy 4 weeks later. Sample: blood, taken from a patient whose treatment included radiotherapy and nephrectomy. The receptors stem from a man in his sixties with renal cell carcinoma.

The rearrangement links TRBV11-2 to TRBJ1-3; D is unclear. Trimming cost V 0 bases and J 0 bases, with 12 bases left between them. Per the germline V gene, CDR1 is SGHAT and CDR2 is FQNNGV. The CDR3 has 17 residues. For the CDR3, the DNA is TGTGCCAGCAGCTTAGATTCGTGGGCCTCCTCTGGAAACACCATATATTTT. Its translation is CASSLDSWASSGNTIYF. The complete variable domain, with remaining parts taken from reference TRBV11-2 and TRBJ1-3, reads EAGVAQSPRYKIIEKRQSVAFWCNPISGHATLYWYQQILGQGPKLLIQFQNNGVVDDSQLPKDRFSAERLKGVDSTLKIQPAKLEDSAVYLCASSLDSWASSGNTIYFGEGSWLTVV.

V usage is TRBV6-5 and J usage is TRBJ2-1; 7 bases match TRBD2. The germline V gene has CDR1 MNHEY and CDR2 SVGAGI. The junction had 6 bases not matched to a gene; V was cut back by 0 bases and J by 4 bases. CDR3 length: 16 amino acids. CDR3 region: CASSYSTGGMYNEQFF. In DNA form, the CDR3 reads TGTGCCAGCAGTTACTCGACCGGGGGGATGTACAATGAGCAGTTCTTC.

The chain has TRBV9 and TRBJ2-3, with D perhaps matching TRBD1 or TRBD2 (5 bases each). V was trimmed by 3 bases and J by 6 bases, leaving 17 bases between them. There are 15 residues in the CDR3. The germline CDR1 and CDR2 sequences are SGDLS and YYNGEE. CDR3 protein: CASSAAGTARDTQYF. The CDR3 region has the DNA TGTGCCAGCAGCGCGGCTGGGACGGCAAGGGATACGCAGTATTTT.

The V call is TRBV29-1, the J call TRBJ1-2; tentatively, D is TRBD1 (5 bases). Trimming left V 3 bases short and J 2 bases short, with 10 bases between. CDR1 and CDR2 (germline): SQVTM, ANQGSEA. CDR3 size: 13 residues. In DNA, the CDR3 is TGCAGCGTTGAGGGGGACGGAAACTATGGCTACACCTTC. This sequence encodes CSVEGDGNYGYTF.

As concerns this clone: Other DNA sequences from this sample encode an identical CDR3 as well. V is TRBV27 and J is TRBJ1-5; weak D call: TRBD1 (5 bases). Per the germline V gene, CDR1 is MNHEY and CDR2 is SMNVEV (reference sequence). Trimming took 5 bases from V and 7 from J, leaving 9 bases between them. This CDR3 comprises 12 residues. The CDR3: CASSQGSQPQHF. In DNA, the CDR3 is TGTGCCAGCAGTCAGGGAAGCCAGCCCCAGCATTTT.

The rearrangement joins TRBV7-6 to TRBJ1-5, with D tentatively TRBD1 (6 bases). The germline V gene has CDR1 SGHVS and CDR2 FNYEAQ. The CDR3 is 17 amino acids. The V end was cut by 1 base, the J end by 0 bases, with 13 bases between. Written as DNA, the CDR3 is TGTGCCAGCAGCTTAGATCCCCCAGGGGCTAGCAATCAGCCCCAGCATTTT. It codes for CASSLDPPGASNQPQHF.

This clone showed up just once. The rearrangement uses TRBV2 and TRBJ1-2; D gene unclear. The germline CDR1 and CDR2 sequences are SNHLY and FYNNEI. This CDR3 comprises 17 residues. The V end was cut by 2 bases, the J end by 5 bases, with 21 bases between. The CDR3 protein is CASSELLPGSEEYGYTF. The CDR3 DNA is TGTGCCAGCAGTGAACTGCTCCCGGGTTCCGAAGAGTATGGCTACACCTTC.

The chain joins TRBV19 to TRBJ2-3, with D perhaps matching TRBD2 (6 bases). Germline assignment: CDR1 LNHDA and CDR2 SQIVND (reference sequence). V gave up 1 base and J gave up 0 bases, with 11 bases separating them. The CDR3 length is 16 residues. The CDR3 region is CASSIGGGLSTDTQYF. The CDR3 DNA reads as TGTGCCAGTAGTATAGGGGGAGGATTAAGCACAGATACGCAGTATTTT.

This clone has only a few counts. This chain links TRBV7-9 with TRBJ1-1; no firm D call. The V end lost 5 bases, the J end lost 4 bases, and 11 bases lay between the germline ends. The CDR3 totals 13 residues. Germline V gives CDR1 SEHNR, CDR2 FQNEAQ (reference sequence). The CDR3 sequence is CASSVGRVTEAFF. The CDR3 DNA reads TGTGCCAGCAGCGTTGGGAGGGTCACTGAAGCTTTCTTT.

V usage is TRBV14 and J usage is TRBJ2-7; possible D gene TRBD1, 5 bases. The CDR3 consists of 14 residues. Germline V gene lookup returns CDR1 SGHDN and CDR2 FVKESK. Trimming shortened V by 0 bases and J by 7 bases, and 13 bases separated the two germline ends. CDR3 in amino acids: CASSQELGAREQYV. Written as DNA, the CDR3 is TGTGCCAGCAGCCAAGAATTAGGGGCTAGGGAGCAGTACGTC.

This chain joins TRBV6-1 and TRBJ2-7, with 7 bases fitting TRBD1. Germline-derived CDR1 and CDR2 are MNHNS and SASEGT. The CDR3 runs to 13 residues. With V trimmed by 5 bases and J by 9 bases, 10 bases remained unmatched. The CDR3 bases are TGTGCCAGCAGTCCAGACAGGGATTCAGGGCAGTACGTC. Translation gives CASSPDRDSGQYV.

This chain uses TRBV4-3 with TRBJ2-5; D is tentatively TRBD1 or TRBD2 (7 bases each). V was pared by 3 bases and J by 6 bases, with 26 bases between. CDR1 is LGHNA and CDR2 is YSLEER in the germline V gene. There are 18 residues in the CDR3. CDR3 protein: CASSHYPGGGGVGKTQYF. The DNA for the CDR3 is TGCGCCAGCAGCCACTACCCGGGAGGAGGGGGCGTAGGAAAGACCCAGTACTTC.

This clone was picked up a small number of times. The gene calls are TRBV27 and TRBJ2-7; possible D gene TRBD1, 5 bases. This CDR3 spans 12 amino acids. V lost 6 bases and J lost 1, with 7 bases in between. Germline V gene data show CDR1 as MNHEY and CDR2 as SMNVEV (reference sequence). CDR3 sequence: CASRDMSYEQYF. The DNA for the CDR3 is TGTGCCAGCAGGGACATGTCCTACGAGCAGTACTTC.

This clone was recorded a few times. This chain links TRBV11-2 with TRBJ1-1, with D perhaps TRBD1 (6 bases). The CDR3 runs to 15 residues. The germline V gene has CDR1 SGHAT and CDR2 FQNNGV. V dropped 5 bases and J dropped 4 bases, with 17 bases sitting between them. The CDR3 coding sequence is TGTGCCAGCAGCCCAAGAACGGGGGCCGGCACTGAAGCTTTCTTT. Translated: CASSPRTGAGTEAFF.

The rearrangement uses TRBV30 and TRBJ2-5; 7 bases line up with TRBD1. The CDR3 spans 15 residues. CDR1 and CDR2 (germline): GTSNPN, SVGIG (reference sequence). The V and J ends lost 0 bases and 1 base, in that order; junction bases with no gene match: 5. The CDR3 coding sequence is TGTGCCTGGAGTGTAGGTAGGACAGGCCAAGAGACCCAGTACTTC. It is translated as CAWSVGRTGQETQYF.

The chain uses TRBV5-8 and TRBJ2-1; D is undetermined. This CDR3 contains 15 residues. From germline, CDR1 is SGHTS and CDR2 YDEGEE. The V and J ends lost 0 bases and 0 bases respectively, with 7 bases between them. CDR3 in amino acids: CASSLAVGSYNEQFF. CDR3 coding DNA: TGTGCCAGCAGCTTGGCCGTGGGCTCCTACAATGAGCAGTTCTTC.

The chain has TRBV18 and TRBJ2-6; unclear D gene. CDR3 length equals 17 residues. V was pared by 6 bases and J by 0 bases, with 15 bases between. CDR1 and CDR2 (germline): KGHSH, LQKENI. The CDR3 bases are TGTGCCAGCTCCGCGGATCCCGGACCCTCTGGGGCCAACGTCCTGACTTTC. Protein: CASSADPGPSGANVLTF.

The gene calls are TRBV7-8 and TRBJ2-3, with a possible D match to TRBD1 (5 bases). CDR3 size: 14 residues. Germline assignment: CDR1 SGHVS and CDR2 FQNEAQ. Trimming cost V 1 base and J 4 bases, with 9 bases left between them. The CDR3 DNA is TGTGCCAGCAGCTTAGGGGCAGGGCCAGATACGCAGTATTTT. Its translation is CASSLGAGPDTQYF.

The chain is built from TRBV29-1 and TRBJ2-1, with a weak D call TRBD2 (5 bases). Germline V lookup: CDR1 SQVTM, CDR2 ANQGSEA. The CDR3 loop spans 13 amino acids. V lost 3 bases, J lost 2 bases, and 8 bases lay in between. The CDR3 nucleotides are TGCAGCGTTGAGCTGCGGGCCTACAATGAGCAGTTCTTC. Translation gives CSVELRAYNEQFF.

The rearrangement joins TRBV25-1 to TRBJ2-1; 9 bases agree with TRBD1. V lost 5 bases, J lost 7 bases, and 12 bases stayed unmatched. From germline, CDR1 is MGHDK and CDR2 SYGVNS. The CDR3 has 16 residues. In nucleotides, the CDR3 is TGTGCCAGCAGTACCGTGGGACAGGGTGTTTGGAATGAGCAGTTCTTC. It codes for CASSTVGQGVWNEQFF.

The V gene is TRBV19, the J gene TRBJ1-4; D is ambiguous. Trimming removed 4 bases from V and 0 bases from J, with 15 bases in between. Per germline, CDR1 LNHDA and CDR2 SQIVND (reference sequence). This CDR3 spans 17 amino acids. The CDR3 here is CASSTLGELATNEKLFF. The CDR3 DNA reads TGTGCCAGTAGTACCCTCGGAGAGCTCGCAACTAATGAAAAACTGTTTTTT.